One sample yielded the 14 T cell receptor beta chains listed below, sequenced in a study of cytomegalovirus exposure and HLA in healthy donors. PCR primers comprised 60 Vbeta and 13 Jbeta primers. Clones were read by immunoSEQ multiplex PCR, and TCRdb kept only the in-frame ones, dropping some. The sample lists more than 110,000 clones, around 77% occurring once. Material: PBMCs. The receptor source for this set is a man younger than 30 in good health and CMV-seronegative.

The gene calls are TRBV7-9 and TRBJ2-1, with D perhaps matching TRBD1 (5 bases). Germline V CDR1 and CDR2: SEHNR, FQNEAQ (reference sequence). This CDR3 has 13 amino acids. V was shortened by 4 bases and J by 6 bases, with 10 bases between the two germline ends. The CDR3 region is CASSSRQFNEQFF. CDR3 DNA: TGTGCCAGCAGCTCTAGACAGTTCAATGAGCAGTTCTTC.

The J gene is TRBJ2-7, the V gene TRBV4-2, with 10 positions matching TRBD1. This CDR3 is built from 17 residues. The V gene's germline CDR1 is LGHNA and CDR2 YNFKEQ. V dropped 4 bases and J dropped 7; count of bases not matched to a gene: 16. The CDR3 region has the DNA TGTGCCAGCAGCCCCAGGTCCCGGGACAGGGGAGAGAGGGAGCAGTACTTC. Translating gives CASSPRSRDRGEREQYF.

The sample holds a few counts of this clone. The chain combines TRBV30 with TRBJ1-2, with unresolved D. V lost 3 bases to trimming and J lost 6 bases, with 17 bases between them. CDR1 and CDR2 from the germline V gene are GTSNPN and SVGIG (reference sequence). The CDR3 spans 14 residues. The CDR3 DNA is TGTGCCTGGAGAAAAGCGGGATTCAAGGATGGCTACACCTTC. This sequence encodes CAWRKAGFKDGYTF.

This chain links TRBV6-6 with TRBJ2-7; 8 bases agree with TRBD1. The CDR3 covers 14 residues. Looked up from germline, CDR1 is MNHNY and CDR2 is SVGAGI (reference sequence). V trimming: 5 bases; J trimming: 3 bases; junction bases outside the gene matches: 6. DNA for the CDR3: TGTGCCAGCAGTCGTCCGGGACAGGACTACGAGCAGTACTTC. Amino acids: CASSRPGQDYEQYF.

The CDR3 sequence is CATSRANTEAFF. The CDR3 coding sequence is TGTGCCACCAGCAGAGCTAACACTGAAGCTTTCTTT. The chain uses TRBV15 and TRBJ1-1; D call uncertain. V was trimmed by 1 base and J by 2 bases, leaving 2 bases between them. The CDR3 length is 12 residues. The germline gives CDR1 LNHNV, CDR2 YYDKDF (reference sequence).

This chain joins TRBV14 and TRBJ2-1; TRBD1 might be the D (6 bases). Germline V gene data show CDR1 as SGHDN and CDR2 as FVKESK. Trimming removed 5 bases from V and 0 bases from J, with 23 bases in between. This CDR3 region has 19 residues. The CDR3 DNA reads as TGTGCCAGCAGCACCTCAGGGGACATCCCAGGCTACTCCTACAATGAGCAGTTCTTC. Translating it yields CASSTSGDIPGYSYNEQFF.

The CDR3 sequence is CASRRQVSGANVLTF. The CDR3 coding sequence is TGTGCCAGCAGGCGACAGGTCTCTGGGGCCAACGTCCTGACTTTC. This chain joins TRBV6-1 and TRBJ2-6; the D gene is possibly TRBD1 (6 bases). The CDR3 runs 15 residues. Germline V gives CDR1 MNHNS, CDR2 SASEGT. Trimming cost V 6 bases and J 0 bases, with 9 bases left between them.

The rearrangement joins TRBV6-1 to TRBJ2-3; D not resolved. Per the germline V gene, CDR1 is MNHNS and CDR2 is SASEGT. This CDR3 has 15 residues. Trimming stripped 1 base from V and 6 bases from J, with 14 bases between. DNA for the CDR3: TGTGCCAGCAGTGAAGGCCAGACTCAATTCGATACGCAGTATTTT. It yields the protein CASSEGQTQFDTQYF.

This chain links TRBV4-2 with TRBJ2-2; D unclear. Germline V CDR1 and CDR2: LGHNA, YNFKEQ. This CDR3 spans 16 amino acids. V shed 4 bases and J shed 1 base, with 13 bases lying between them. CDR3 bases: TGTGCCAGCAGCCCACCACAACGCATGAACACCGGGGAGCTGTTTTTT. Translation gives CASSPPQRMNTGELFF.

This clone was found once. The gene calls are TRBV7-2 and TRBJ2-1, with a possible D match to TRBD1 (7 bases). V lost 5 bases, J lost 6 bases, and 17 bases lay in between. Germline V gives CDR1 SGHTA, CDR2 FQGNSA. There are 15 residues in the CDR3. In DNA, the CDR3 is TGTGCCAGCAGCGGATCAGGGGGAGGAAGCAATGAGCAGTTCTTC. It yields the protein CASSGSGGGSNEQFF.

The rearrangement uses TRBV9 and TRBJ2-1; 7 nucleotides agree with TRBD1. CDR1 is SGDLS and CDR2 is YYNGEE in the germline V gene. The J segment lost 7 bases and the V segment lost 3 bases, leaving 7 bases of the junction unmatched. CDR3 length equals 14 residues. The DNA for the CDR3 is TGTGCCAGCAGCGGACAGGGCTTCAGAAATGAGCAGTTCTTC. Its protein product is CASSGQGFRNEQFF.

The rearrangement links TRBV11-2 to TRBJ2-7; D might be TRBD1 (5 bases). The V end was cut by 1 base, the J end by 3 bases, with 7 bases between. Germline CDR1 SGHAT, CDR2 FQNNGV. The CDR3 has 13 residues. In DNA form, the CDR3 reads TGTGCCAGCAGCTTAGGGGGCCGCTACGAGCAGTACTTC. This codes for CASSLGGRYEQYF.

The rearrangement links TRBV5-1 to TRBJ2-5; 7 bases map to TRBD2. The DNA end lines up better with TRBJ2-7; the J call may be wrong. CDR1 is SGHRS, CDR2 YFSETQ, per germline. The CDR3 loop spans 15 amino acids. CDR3 in DNA: TGCGCCAGCAGCTTGGAGGGAGGGTTGGCCTACGAGCAGTACTTC. This codes for CASSLEGGLAYEQYF.

The rearrangement uses TRBV7-8 and TRBJ2-7; maybe TRBD2 (5 bases). CDR1 and CDR2 (germline): SGHVS, FQNEAQ. V was cut by 5 bases and J by 3 bases, with 14 bases left in between. The CDR3 loop spans 14 amino acids. This chain's CDR3 is CASSPSGINYEQYF. The DNA for the CDR3 is TGTGCCAGCAGCCCGTCGGGGATTAACTACGAGCAGTACTTC.